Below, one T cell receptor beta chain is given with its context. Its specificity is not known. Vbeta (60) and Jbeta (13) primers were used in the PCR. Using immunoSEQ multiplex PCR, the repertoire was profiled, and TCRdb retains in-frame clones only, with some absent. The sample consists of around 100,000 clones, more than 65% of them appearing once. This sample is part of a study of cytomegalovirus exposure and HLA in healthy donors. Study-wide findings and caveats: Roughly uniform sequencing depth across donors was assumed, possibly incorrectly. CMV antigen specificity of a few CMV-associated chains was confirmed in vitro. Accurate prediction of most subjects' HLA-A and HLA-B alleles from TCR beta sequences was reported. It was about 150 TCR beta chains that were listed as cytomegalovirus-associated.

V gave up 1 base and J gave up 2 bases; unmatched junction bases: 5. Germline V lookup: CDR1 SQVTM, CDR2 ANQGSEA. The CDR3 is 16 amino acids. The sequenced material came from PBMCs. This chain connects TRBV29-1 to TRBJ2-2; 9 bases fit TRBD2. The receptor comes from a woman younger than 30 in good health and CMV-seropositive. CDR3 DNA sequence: TGCAGCGTTGAAGGGCTAGCGGGAAGAAACACCGGGGAGCTGTTTTTT. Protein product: CSVEGLAGRNTGELFF.